These 2 T cell receptor beta chains were sequenced from one sample in a study of T cells in localized non-small cell lung cancer. Assay used: immunoSEQ multiplex PCR; TCRdb lists only in-frame clones, some missing. Among 64,000 or so clones, around 90% were seen once, and the ten largest hold nearly 2%. Sample: peripheral blood, taken before any cancer treatment. The receptors were gathered from a woman aged 40 to 75 with stage I lung adenocarcinoma.

The chain couples TRBV27 to TRBJ2-4; the D call may be TRBD1 or TRBD2 (7 bases each). Germline CDR1 reads MNHEY; CDR2 reads SMNVEV (reference sequence). This CDR3 is built from 16 residues. Trimming cost V 5 bases and J 9 bases, with 23 bases left between them. The CDR3 DNA sequence: TGTGCCAGCAGTCACCACGGGGAGGGGGCCGGGGGCATTCAGTACTTC. Protein sequence: CASSHHGEGAGGIQYF.

The J gene is TRBJ2-2, the V gene TRBV11-3; D is ambiguous. The CDR3 has 16 amino acids. The germline CDR1 and CDR2 sequences are SGHNT and YENEEA. V gave up 1 base and J gave up 2 bases, with 11 bases separating them. For the CDR3, the DNA is TGTGCCAGCAGCTTAGGAATGCAGCCAAACACCGGGGAGCTGTTTTTT. Translation gives CASSLGMQPNTGELFF.